Following are 8 T cell receptor beta chains from one sample sequenced in a study of blood T cell repertoires in COVID-19. The table came from immunoSEQ multiplex PCR; TCRdb's copy has only in-frame clones and leaves some out. The sample shows about 71,000 clones, 89% of them seen only once. Sequencing used peripheral blood. Receptors originate from a man aged 45-65 years with active COVID-19.

This clone has a single count. V and J are TRBV2 and TRBJ2-3; possible D gene TRBD2, 7 bases. The ends were cut back, 7 bases at V and 0 bases at J, with 11 bases in the middle. Germline V gives CDR1 SNHLY, CDR2 FYNNEI. This CDR3 has 14 residues. This chain's CDR3 is CASKGGASTDTQYF. DNA of the CDR3: TGTGCCAGCAAGGGGGGGGCGAGCACAGATACGCAGTATTTT.

The chain recombines TRBV7-9 with TRBJ2-1; 8 bases align to TRBD1. Losses at the gene ends were 5 bases for V and 8 bases for J; bases not matched to a gene: 11. Germline-derived CDR1 and CDR2 are SEHNR and FQNEAQ (reference sequence). The CDR3 runs to 15 residues. The chain's CDR3 is CASSHKLGQVDEQFF. DNA of the CDR3: TGTGCCAGCAGCCACAAACTGGGACAGGTCGATGAGCAGTTCTTC.

This clone showed up just a few times. V usage is TRBV25-1 and J usage is TRBJ1-5, with D tentatively TRBD1 (5 bases). Germline-derived CDR1 and CDR2 are MGHDK and SYGVNS. The CDR3 is 15 amino acids. V was clipped by 5 bases and J by 5 bases, with 16 bases between them. The chain's CDR3 is CASSPSVGAHQPQHF. The CDR3 region has the DNA TGTGCCAGCAGTCCTAGTGTTGGGGCCCATCAGCCCCAGCATTTT.

This chain links TRBV2 with TRBJ1-2; 10 positions agree with TRBD1. The length of the CDR3 is 14 residues. The V segment lost 4 bases and the J segment 5 bases; nucleotides outside the gene matches: 4. The germline gives CDR1 SNHLY, CDR2 FYNNEI. The CDR3 protein is CASSGGQGRYGYTF. CDR3 sequence (DNA): TGTGCCAGCAGTGGGGGACAGGGGAGGTATGGCTACACCTTC.

The J gene is TRBJ1-5, the V gene TRBV7-9, with no clear D. Germline V gene data show CDR1 as SEHNR and CDR2 as FQNEAQ (reference sequence). Trimming left V 3 bases short and J 3 bases short, with 6 bases between. The CDR3 contains 13 residues. The CDR3 bases are TGTGCCAGCAGCTTCGACTCCAATCAGCCCCAGCATTTT. It encodes CASSFDSNQPQHF.

The J gene is TRBJ1-1, the V gene TRBV7-8, with 9 bases matching TRBD1. Germline V lookup: CDR1 SGHVS, CDR2 FQNEAQ. The trim removed 3 bases at V and 7 bases at J, leaving 3 bases unmatched. This CDR3 is built from 13 residues. In nucleotides, the CDR3 is TGTGCCAGCAGCTTTCGGACAGGGGATGAAGCTTTCTTT. The encoded protein is CASSFRTGDEAFF.

This clone was found once. The chain uses TRBV6-2 or TRBV6-3 and TRBJ1-3; 7 bases fit TRBD1. The CDR3 loop spans 14 amino acids. CDR1 is MNHEY and CDR2 is SVGEGT in the germline V gene. The junction had 8 bases not matched to a gene; V was cut back by 5 bases and J by 7 bases. CDR3 sequence (DNA): TGTGCCAGCAGTCTGGGACAGACTATGAACACCATATATTTT. Its translation: CASSLGQTMNTIYF.

The CDR3 DNA sequence: TGCGCCAGCAGCCTCCTCCCGATGGTGGCGGGGGACCAAGAGACCCAGTACTTC. Residues: CASSLLPMVAGDQETQYF. The gene calls are TRBV5-1 and TRBJ2-5; TRBD2 aligns across 7 bases. Losses at the gene ends were 4 bases for V and 0 bases for J; bases not matched to a gene: 15. The CDR3 covers 18 residues. Looked up from germline, CDR1 is SGHRS and CDR2 is YFSETQ.